This entry concerns a single T cell receptor beta chain. As yet, its antigen is unknown. The sample comes from a study of blood T cells in healthy people across ages. Overall study results and limits: The fall in TCR beta diversity per million T cells was roughly linear with age.

V gave up 4 bases and J gave up 6 bases; unmatched junction bases: 15. The CDR3 runs to 16 residues. The germline V gene has CDR1 SGHRS and CDR2 YFSETQ. Using a J-beta primer mix together with a sample-barcoded 5' primer, a second PCR was run for about 6 to 11 cycles. TCRdb processed the 5' RACE reads anew with MiXCR; each CDR3 protein has one entry. The table includes more than 450,000 distinct CDR3 sequences, approximately 26% detected once. The data were also submitted as part of a second study, on T cells of mothers and their children. Per that paper: An overlap that was slightly higher, though non-significant, was seen in related mother-child pairs versus unrelated pairs. No persistent microchimeric T cell clones were detected at roughly 94 clones per million clonotypes sensitivity.

The source of this sequence is a boy between 2 and 15 years old in good health. The sequenced sample was blood. V usage is TRBV5-1 and J usage is TRBJ1-1; 7 bases agree with TRBD1. CDR3 coding DNA: TGCGCCAGCAGCCGCCCTTACCAGACAGGGCTCGCTGAAGCTTTCTTT. Its protein is CASSRPYQTGLAEAFF.